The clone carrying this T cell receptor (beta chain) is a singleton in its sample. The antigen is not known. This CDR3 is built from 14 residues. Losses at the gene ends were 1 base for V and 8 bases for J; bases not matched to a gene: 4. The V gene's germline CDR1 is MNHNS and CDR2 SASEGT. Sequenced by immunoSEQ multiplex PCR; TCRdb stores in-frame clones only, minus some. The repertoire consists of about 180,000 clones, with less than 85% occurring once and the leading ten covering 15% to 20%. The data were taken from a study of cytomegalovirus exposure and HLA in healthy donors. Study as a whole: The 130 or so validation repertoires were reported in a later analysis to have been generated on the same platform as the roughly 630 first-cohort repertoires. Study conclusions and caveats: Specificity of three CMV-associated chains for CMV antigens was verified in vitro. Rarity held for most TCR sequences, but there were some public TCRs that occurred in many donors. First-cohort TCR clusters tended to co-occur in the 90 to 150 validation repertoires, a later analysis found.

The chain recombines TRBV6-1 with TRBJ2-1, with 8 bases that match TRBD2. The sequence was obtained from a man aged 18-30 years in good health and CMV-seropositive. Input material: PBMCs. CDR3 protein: CASSEGTSLDEQFF. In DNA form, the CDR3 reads TGTGCCAGCAGTGAAGGGACTAGCCTCGATGAGCAGTTCTTC.